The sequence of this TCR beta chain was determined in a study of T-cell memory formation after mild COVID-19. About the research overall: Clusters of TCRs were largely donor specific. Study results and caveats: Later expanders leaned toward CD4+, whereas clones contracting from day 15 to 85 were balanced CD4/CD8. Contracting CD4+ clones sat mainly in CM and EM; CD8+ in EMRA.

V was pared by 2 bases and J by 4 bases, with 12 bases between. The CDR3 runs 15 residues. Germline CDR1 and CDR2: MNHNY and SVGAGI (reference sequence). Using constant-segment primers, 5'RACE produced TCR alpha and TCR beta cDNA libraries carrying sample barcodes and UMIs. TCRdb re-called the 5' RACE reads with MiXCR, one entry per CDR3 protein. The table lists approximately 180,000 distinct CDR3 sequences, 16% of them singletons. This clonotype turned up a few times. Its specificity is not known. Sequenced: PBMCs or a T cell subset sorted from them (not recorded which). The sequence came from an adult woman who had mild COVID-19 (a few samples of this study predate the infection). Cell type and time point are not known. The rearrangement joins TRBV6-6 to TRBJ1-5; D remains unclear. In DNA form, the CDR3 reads TGTGCCAGCAGTTACGGGCAGGTTCCTAATCAGCCCCAGCATTTT. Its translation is CASSYGQVPNQPQHF.